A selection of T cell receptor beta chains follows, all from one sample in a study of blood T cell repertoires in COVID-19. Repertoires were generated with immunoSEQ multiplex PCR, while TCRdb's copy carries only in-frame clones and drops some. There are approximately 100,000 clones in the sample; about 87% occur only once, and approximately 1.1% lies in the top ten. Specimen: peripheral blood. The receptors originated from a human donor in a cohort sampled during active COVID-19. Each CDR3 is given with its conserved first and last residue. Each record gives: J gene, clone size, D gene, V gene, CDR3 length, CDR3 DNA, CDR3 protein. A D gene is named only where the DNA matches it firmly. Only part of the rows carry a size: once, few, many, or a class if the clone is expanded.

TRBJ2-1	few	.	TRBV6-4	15	TGTGCCAGCAGTGACATCTACTCGAGTCGGAATGAGCAGTTCTTC	CASSDIYSSRNEQFF
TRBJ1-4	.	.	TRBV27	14	TGTGCCAGCAGGCCGACAGGTAGTCGCGAAAAACTGTTTTTT	CASRPTGSREKLFF
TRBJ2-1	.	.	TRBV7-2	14	TGTGCCAGCAGCCCCGCCCTAGGACTCGATGAGCAGTTCTTC	CASSPALGLDEQFF
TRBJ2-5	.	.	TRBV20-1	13	TGCAGTGCTAGTCGCACGGACCAAGAGACCCAGTACTTC	CSASRTDQETQYF
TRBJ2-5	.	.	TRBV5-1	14	TGCGCCAGCAGCTTCGAGGTAGGCCGGGAGACCCAGTACTTC	CASSFEVGRETQYF
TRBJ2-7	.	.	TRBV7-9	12	TGTGCCAGCAGCTTAGGGGCAAGCGAGCAGTACTTC	CASSLGASEQYF
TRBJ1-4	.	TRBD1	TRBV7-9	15	TGTGCCAGCAGCCTTTCAGGGGGGAAGTCGGAAAAACTGTTTTTT	CASSLSGGKSEKLFF
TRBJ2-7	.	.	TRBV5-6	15	TGTGCCAGCAGCTTCTTGCGGCTCAACACCTACGAGCAGTACTTC	CASSFLRLNTYEQYF
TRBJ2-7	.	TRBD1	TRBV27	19	TGTGCCAGCAGTTTCCGGGAAACAGGGGGGCTCCCTACCCCCTACGAGCAGTACTTC	CASSFRETGGLPTPYEQYF
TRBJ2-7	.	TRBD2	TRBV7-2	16	TGTGCCAGCAGCGTAGCGGGGGGGCTATTTCGGGACGAGCAGTACTTC	CASSVAGGLFRDEQYF
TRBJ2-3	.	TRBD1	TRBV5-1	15	TGCGCCAGCAGCTCACGGACAGGCCACACAGATACGCAGTATTTT	CASSSRTGHTDTQYF